This T cell receptor (beta chain) was documented in a study of T-cell reconstitution after alpha-beta-depleted transplantation in children. Study-wide results and limits: Reports say that about two months after transplant, the alpha-beta T cells came out of several hundred graft clones that had expanded. Diversity and T-cell counts at one year after transplant derived mostly from new T cells. Where some patients showed high TCRbeta diversity at day 60, it came from recipient T cells and thymic progenitors that had survived.

This clonotype came up a few times. What it binds is unknown. Library preparation (for TCRbeta) was performed with unique molecular identifiers. TCRdb re-derived calls from the PCR reads in MiXCR, one entry per CDR3 protein. The profile shows fewer than 750,000 distinct CDR3 sequences, 20% to 30% of them singletons. CDR3 length: 14 residues. CDR1 MNHEY and CDR2 SMNVEV come from the germline V gene (reference sequence). The germline V and J ends were trimmed by 3 bases and 7 bases, with 10 bases remaining between them. This sequence was found in a boy in the first two years of life with Wiskott-Aldrich syndrome, due to receive a stem cell transplant. The genes are TRBV27 and TRBJ1-6; D remains ambiguous. Sequencing used PBMCs, obtained before TCRalphabeta/CD19-depleted stem cell transplant. The CDR3 DNA follows: TGTGCCAGCAGTTTCTTAGGGCAGAATTCACCCCTCCACTTT. Amino acids: CASSFLGQNSPLHF.